The 22 T cell receptor beta chains reported below all come from one sample, sequenced in a study of shared clonotypes between healthy human individuals. The assay was immunoSEQ multiplex PCR, and TCRdb's table has in-frame clones only and misses some. The repertoire has under 1,100,000 clones, around 82% of them found once; the top ten carry roughly 0.65%. The sequenced sample was memory CD4+ T cells from PBMCs. Subset given: CD45RA-negative fraction. All receptors derive from a man in his late teens or twenties in good health. Some clones in this sample may be carry-over from other donors' samples.

The CDR3 DNA reads TGTGCCAGCAGTGATACCCGGGGCACCGGGGAGCTGTTTTTT. Translation: CASSDTRGTGELFF. This chain joins TRBV2 and TRBJ2-2; maybe TRBD2 (5 bases). The CDR3 runs 14 residues. CDR1 SNHLY and CDR2 FYNNEI come from the germline V gene. V gave up 3 bases and J gave up 4 bases, with 9 bases separating them.

The V call is TRBV2, the J call TRBJ2-7, with D possibly being TRBD2 (6 bases). The V end was cut by 6 bases, the J end by 0 bases, with 15 bases between. The CDR3 has 15 amino acids. Germline V CDR1 and CDR2: SNHLY, FYNNEI. The CDR3 sequence: CASRASSANSYEQYF. The CDR3 DNA sequence: TGTGCCAGCAGGGCCTCTAGCGCCAACTCCTACGAGCAGTACTTC.

The chain uses TRBV7-8 and TRBJ1-3, with D perhaps matching TRBD1 (5 bases). Germline CDR1 and CDR2: SGHVS and FQNEAQ. The V end lost 5 bases, the J end lost 6 bases, and 20 bases lay between the germline ends. The CDR3 totals 16 residues. The chain's CDR3 is CASSINPGRLLNTIYF. For the CDR3, the DNA is TGTGCCAGCAGCATCAATCCGGGACGCCTCCTAAACACCATATATTTT.

The chain couples TRBV5-5 to TRBJ1-1; no definite D call. V lost 4 bases and J lost 7, with 8 bases in between. Per the germline V gene, CDR1 is SGHKS and CDR2 is YYEKEE (reference sequence). CDR3 length: 11 amino acids. CDR3 residues: CASSAEDEAFF. The CDR3 nucleotides read TGTGCCAGCAGCGCGGAAGATGAAGCTTTCTTT.

The chain couples TRBV7-6 to TRBJ2-5; 9 bases are shared with TRBD1. Germline V gives CDR1 SGHVS, CDR2 FNYEAQ. Trimming removed 5 bases from V and 4 bases from J; junction bases left unmatched: 5. CDR3 size: 14 residues. The CDR3 coding sequence is TGTGCCAGCAGCCCCGGACAGGGGACAGAGACCCAGTACTTC. Protein sequence: CASSPGQGTETQYF.

The rearrangement links TRBV18 to TRBJ2-1; no clear D gene. V gave up 6 bases and J gave up 8 bases, with 23 bases separating them. This CDR3 spans 16 amino acids. Looked up from germline, CDR1 is KGHSH and CDR2 is LQKENI. The CDR3 region is CASSTGLGRPRDEQFF. The CDR3 DNA follows: TGTGCCAGCTCTACCGGCCTTGGCCGCCCTAGGGATGAGCAGTTCTTC.

As concerns this clone: The junction and the germline gene differ at one end; a read error may be behind it. V usage is TRBV5-6 and J usage is TRBJ2-4, with D possibly matching TRBD1 (6 bases). Germline CDR1 and CDR2: SGHDT and YYEEEE. This CDR3 has 15 amino acids. CDR3 DNA: TGTGCCAGCAGCTTCGGACAGATAGCCAAAAACATTCAGTGCTTC. Residues: CASSFGQIAKNIQCF.

CDR3 sequence: CATQGQFLTEAFF. CDR3 in DNA: TGTGCCACCCAAGGACAGTTCCTCACTGAAGCTTTCTTT. This chain connects TRBV2 to TRBJ1-1, with a weak D call TRBD1 (6 bases). The V gene's germline CDR1 is SNHLY and CDR2 FYNNEI. Trimming removed 10 bases at V and 4 bases at J, with 16 bases between. The CDR3 sequence is 13 residues long.

The V call is TRBV28, the J call TRBJ1-5; D call uncertain. V dropped 7 bases and J dropped 5 bases, with 18 bases sitting between them. This CDR3 region has 15 residues. The germline gives CDR1 MDHEN, CDR2 SYDVKM. The CDR3 protein is CASTITGSGDQPQHF. The CDR3 DNA is TGTGCCAGCACCATCACGGGGTCGGGAGATCAGCCCCAGCATTTT.

V and J are TRBV27 and TRBJ1-1; D perhaps matches TRBD1 (6 bases). There are 15 residues in the CDR3. From germline, CDR1 is MNHEY and CDR2 SMNVEV (reference sequence). V lost 7 bases to trimming and J lost 1 base, with 16 bases between them. The CDR3 nucleotides read TGTGCCAGCACCACAACCTTGGACAGGAACACTGAAGCTTTCTTT. Its protein product is CASTTTLDRNTEAFF.

The V gene is TRBV30, the J gene TRBJ1-1; no clear D gene. The CDR3 runs to 11 residues. Trimming removed 2 bases at V and 5 bases at J, with 6 bases between. The germline gives CDR1 GTSNPN, CDR2 SVGIG (reference sequence). The CDR3 nucleotides read TGTGCCTGGAGTTGGGTTACTGAAGCTTTCTTT. Its translation: CAWSWVTEAFF.

The V and J genes are TRBV7-8 and TRBJ2-1; 14 nucleotides line up with TRBD2. The CDR3 covers 15 residues. The ends lost 5 bases at V and 9 bases at J; junction bases unmatched: 6. In germline, CDR1 is SGHVS, CDR2 FQNEAQ. In nucleotides, the CDR3 is TGTGCCAGCAGCCGGGGGACTAGCGGGAGCAGTGAGCAGTTCTTC. This translates into CASSRGTSGSSEQFF.

The rearrangement links TRBV7-2 to TRBJ1-5; no clear D. V was trimmed by 2 bases and J by 9 bases, leaving 11 bases between them. The germline V gene encodes CDR1 SGHTA and CDR2 FQGNSA. There are 13 residues in the CDR3. CDR3 residues: CASSLKAHLPQHF. CDR3 in DNA: TGTGCCAGCAGCTTAAAAGCTCATCTGCCCCAGCATTTT.

The chain has TRBV28 and TRBJ2-7; 10 bases fit TRBD1. Germline V gene lookup returns CDR1 MDHEN and CDR2 SYDVKM. Unmatched junction bases numbered 8, after V lost 5 bases and J lost 4 bases. CDR3 size: 15 residues. The CDR3 coding sequence is TGTGCCAGCAGTCTCTTGGACAGGGGGAATTACGAGCAGTACTTC. Protein: CASSLLDRGNYEQYF.

The rearrangement links TRBV30 to TRBJ1-6; D may be TRBD1 (6 bases). The CDR3 has 14 amino acids. CDR1 is GTSNPN and CDR2 is SVGIG in the germline V gene (reference sequence). Trimming removed 5 bases from V and 1 base from J, with 9 bases in between. The CDR3 region is CAWLQGSYNSPLHF. As DNA, the CDR3 is TGTGCCTGGCTACAGGGATCCTATAATTCACCCCTCCACTTT.

The V and J genes are TRBV6-5 and TRBJ1-1; TRBD1 might be the D (6 bases). Trimming took off 2 bases at V and 6 bases at J, with 10 bases between the two ends. The CDR3 has 13 residues. Germline CDR1 and CDR2: MNHEY and SVGAGI. This chain's CDR3 is CASSYQGSPEAFF. CDR3 DNA: TGTGCCAGCAGTTACCAGGGGTCCCCTGAAGCTTTCTTT.

This clone was picked up a small number of times. The chain combines TRBV21-1 with TRBJ2-7; TRBD1 is the table's D call, not checked against the DNA. TRBV21-1 is tagged as a pseudogene. CDR3 length: 14 residues. CDR3 sequence reads: CASSIRDRGHEQYF. CDR3 nucleotide sequence: TGTGCCAGCAGCATCCGGGACAGGGGGCATGAGCAGTACTTC.

The rearrangement uses TRBV5-1 and TRBJ1-1; D might be TRBD1 (6 bases). V lost 0 bases and J 8 bases, leaving 14 bases between the germline ends. CDR1 SGHRS and CDR2 YFSETQ come from the germline V gene. The CDR3 totals 14 residues. DNA for the CDR3: TGCGCCAGCAGCTTGGAGTGGGGGGCGCGAGAAGCTTTCTTT. It yields the protein CASSLEWGAREAFF.

The chain joins TRBV4-3 to TRBJ1-4; tentatively, D is TRBD1 (6 bases). V was trimmed by 3 bases and J by 7 bases, leaving 24 bases between them. This CDR3 region has 18 residues. From germline, CDR1 is LGHNA and CDR2 YSLEER. CDR3 nucleotides: TGCGCCAGCAGCCAGGGGAATCCGGCGGCAGGGGTTGGTGAAAAACTGTTTTTT. This sequence encodes CASSQGNPAAGVGEKLFF.

CDR3 sequence (DNA): TGCGCCAGCAGCCAAGATTCCCTAGATACGCAGTATTTT. This translates into CASSQDSLDTQYF. J is TRBJ2-3 and V is TRBV4-1; D uncertain. Germline-derived CDR1 and CDR2 are MGHRA and YSYEKL. The CDR3 is made up of 13 amino acids. Deletions cut 0 bases from V and 5 bases from J, with 6 bases between.

A few counts support this clone. The genes are TRBV14 and TRBJ2-7, with D possibly being TRBD2 (6 bases). V dropped 4 bases and J dropped 7 bases, with 20 bases sitting between them. CDR1 and CDR2 from the germline V gene are SGHDN and FVKESK. The CDR3 sequence is 15 residues long. The CDR3 spells CASSLAGTRKGEQYF. DNA of the CDR3: TGTGCCAGCAGCCTCGCCGGGACTCGGAAGGGGGAGCAGTACTTC.

The CDR3 region is CASSLSAASYEQYF. CDR3 DNA sequence: TGTGCCAGCAGCCTCTCGGCGGCCTCCTACGAGCAGTACTTC. The rearrangement joins TRBV14 to TRBJ2-7; D gene ambiguous. V lost 4 bases, J lost 0 bases, and 10 bases lay in between. CDR1 SGHDN and CDR2 FVKESK come from the germline V gene. This CDR3 has 14 amino acids.